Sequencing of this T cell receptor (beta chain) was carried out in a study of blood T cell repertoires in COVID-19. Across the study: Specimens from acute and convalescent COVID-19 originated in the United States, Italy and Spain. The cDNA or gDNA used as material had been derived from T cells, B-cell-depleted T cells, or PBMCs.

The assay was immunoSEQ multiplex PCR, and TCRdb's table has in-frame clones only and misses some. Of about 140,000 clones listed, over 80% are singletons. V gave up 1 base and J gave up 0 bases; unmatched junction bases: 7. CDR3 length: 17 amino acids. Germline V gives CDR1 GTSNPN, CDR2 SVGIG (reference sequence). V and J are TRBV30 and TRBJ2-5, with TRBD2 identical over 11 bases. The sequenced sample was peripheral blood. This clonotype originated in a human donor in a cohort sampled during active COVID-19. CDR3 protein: CAWSGSGLADYQETQYF. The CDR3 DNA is TGTGCCTGGAGTGGGTCGGGACTAGCGGACTACCAAGAGACCCAGTACTTC.